Detailed here is one T cell receptor (beta chain). Its specific antigen is unknown. The input lacks base qualities; no much larger clone sits a single base away. Whole blood was collected in K2EDTA tubes by collaborating institutions according to the institutions' own protocols. For TCRbeta analysis, collaborators shipped samples in one of three forms: frozen whole blood, isolated PBMCs, or DNA extracted from either of those sample types. These data are taken from a study of blood T cell repertoires in COVID-19 (dated by TCRdb to the early 2020s). About the study as a whole: Samples from collaborators originated in the United States, Italy and Spain and spanned both the acute and convalescent phases of COVID-19. Subjects who had been exposed to COVID-19, were actively infected with it, or had recovered from it provided the deeply sampled blood TCRbeta repertoires that made up the dataset. Samples were obtained from the ongoing ImmuneRACE study (first 160 participants) and from 950 to 1,500 subjects provided by 6 global collaborators. Where HLA class I and class II types were available, the types were taken from metadata supplied by the sample provider, not from assay-based typing. The material from the prospective study consisted of cDNA or gDNA derived from T cells, B-cell-depleted T cells, or PBMCs. The repertoires were released in a freely available public database meant as a resource for research on the immune response to SARS-CoV-2. Nearly every sample came with metadata listing a de-identified subject ID, COVID-19 status, age in years and sex. Overall study outcomes, separate from this receptor: How much clinical and demographic metadata was included differed by source and by participant, and the metadata was provided uncurated.

The immunoSEQ Assay, a bias-controlled multiplex PCR, was used to amplify TCRbeta CDR3 regions from genomic DNA. The study's own analysis went as follows. The number of nucleated cells in each sample was estimated by amplification of reference gene primers within the assay. To quantify the absolute abundance of each unique TCRbeta CDR3 rearrangement, sequence reads were collapsed and filtered. Productive Simpson clonality was computed per sample as the square root of Simpson's diversity index over productive rearrangements. What TCRdb holds here is the immuneACCESS table cut down to in-frame rearrangements. Part of the clones is not present; checked against another copy, under half of the missing clones reflect an unresolved V gene, and the others are unexplained. Clone size and V and J calls were adopted from that table, with D and trimming inferred from the DNA. In all, the sample holds some 60,000 clones, and 90% of those were seen once. The top ten clones comprise about 6% of the sample.

The sequence was collected from a middle-aged man with acute or convalescent COVID-19. The sequencing input was peripheral blood.

DNA sequence: TGCGCCAGCAGCCAAGATTGGCGGGGAGGGCCACTAGAGACCCAGTACTTC. Translation gives CASSQDWRGGPLETQYF. This chain joins TRBV4-3 to TRBJ2-5; 7 junctional bases match TRBD2. Relative to germline, V is missing 0 bases and J is missing 4 bases, with 11 bases of the junction outside any gene match. The CDR3, from cysteine to phenylalanine, totals 17 residues. This entry keeps only the CDR3 DNA: 51 bases, framed from base 1. Per the germline V gene, LGHNA is the CDR1 and YSLEER is the CDR2.